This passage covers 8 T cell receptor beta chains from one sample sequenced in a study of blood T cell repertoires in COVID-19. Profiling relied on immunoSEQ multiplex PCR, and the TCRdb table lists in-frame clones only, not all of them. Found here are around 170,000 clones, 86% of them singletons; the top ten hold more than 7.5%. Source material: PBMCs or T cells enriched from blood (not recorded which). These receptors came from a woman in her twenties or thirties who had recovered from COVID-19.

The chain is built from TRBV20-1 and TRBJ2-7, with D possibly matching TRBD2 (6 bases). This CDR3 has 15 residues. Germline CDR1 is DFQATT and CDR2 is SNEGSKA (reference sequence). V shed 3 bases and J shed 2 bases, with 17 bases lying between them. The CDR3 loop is CSASFGGTPTYEQYF. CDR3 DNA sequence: TGCAGTGCTAGTTTTGGAGGGACTCCTACCTACGAGCAGTACTTC.

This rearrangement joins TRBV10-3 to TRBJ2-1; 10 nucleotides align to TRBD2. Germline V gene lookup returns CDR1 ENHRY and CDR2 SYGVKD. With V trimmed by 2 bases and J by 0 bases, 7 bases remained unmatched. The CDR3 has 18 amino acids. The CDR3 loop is CAISERGTSEPSYNEQFF. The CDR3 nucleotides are TGTGCCATCAGTGAGAGGGGGACTAGCGAGCCCTCCTACAATGAGCAGTTCTTC.

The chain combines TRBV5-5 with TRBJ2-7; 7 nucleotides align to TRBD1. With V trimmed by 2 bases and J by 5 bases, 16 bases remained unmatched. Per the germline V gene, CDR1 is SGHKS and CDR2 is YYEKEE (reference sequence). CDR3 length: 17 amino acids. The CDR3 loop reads CASSLYSHQGVGNEQYF. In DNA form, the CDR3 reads TGTGCCAGCAGCTTATATTCGCACCAGGGGGTAGGAAACGAGCAGTACTTC.

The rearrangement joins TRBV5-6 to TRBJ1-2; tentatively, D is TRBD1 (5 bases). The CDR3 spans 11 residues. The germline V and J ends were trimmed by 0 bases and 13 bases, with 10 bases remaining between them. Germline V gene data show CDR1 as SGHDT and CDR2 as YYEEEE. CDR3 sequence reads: CASSLGGTFTF. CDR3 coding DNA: TGTGCCAGCAGCTTGGGCGGGACTTTCACCTTC.

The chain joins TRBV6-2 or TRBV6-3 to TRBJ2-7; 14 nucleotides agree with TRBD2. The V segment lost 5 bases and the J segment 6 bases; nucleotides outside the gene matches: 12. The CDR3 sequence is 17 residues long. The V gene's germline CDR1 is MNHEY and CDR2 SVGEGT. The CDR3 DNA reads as TGTGCCAGCAGTATGGGGACTAGCGGGAGCTCTAGGTTCGAGCAGTACTTC. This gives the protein CASSMGTSGSSRFEQYF.

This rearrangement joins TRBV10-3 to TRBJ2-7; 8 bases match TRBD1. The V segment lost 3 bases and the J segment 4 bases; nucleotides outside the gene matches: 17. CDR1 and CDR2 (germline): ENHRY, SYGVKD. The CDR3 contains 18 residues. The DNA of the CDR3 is TGTGCCATCAGTGATAACAGGGGGTCTCAATTTTCTTCTTACGAGCAGTACTTC. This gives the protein CAISDNRGSQFSSYEQYF.

CDR3 nucleotides: TGTGCCAGCAGCTTGAGGACAGGGGGGAATGAAAAACTGTTTTTT. Translated: CASSLRTGGNEKLFF. This rearrangement joins TRBV5-5 to TRBJ1-4, with 10 bases that match TRBD1. V gave up 1 base and J gave up 5 bases; unmatched junction bases: 2. Germline lookup yields CDR1 SGHKS and CDR2 YYEKEE (reference sequence). This CDR3 is built from 15 residues.

The CDR3 DNA reads as TGTGCCAGCAGTCAAGACAGGGACCACTATGGCTACACCTTC. This codes for CASSQDRDHYGYTF. This chain connects TRBV7-9 to TRBJ1-2, with TRBD1 identical over 7 bases. Germline V gene lookup returns CDR1 SEHNR and CDR2 FQNEAQ (reference sequence). The length of the CDR3 is 14 residues. With V trimmed by 6 bases and J by 3 bases, 7 bases remained unmatched.